This T cell receptor (beta chain) emerged from a study of blood T cell repertoires in COVID-19. Whole-study context: Nucleic acid was either cDNA or gDNA, and it came from T cells, B-cell-depleted T cells, or PBMCs.

There are 15 residues in the CDR3. Under the authors' procedure: Estimates of nucleated cell counts were drawn from the amplification of reference gene primers. The data were produced by immunoSEQ multiplex PCR, yet TCRdb's version contains in-frame clones alone and is incomplete. The V and J calls and clone size are taken from that table; D and trimming were inferred from the DNA. In the table there are more than 95,000 clones, around nine tenths of which are singletons. The TCR sequence derives from a human donor in a cohort sampled during active COVID-19. The V call is TRBV21-1, the J call TRBJ1-2; the table's D call of TRBD1 was not tested on the DNA. TRBV21-1 is flagged as a pseudogene. The sample was peripheral blood. CDR3 nucleotides: TGTGCCAGCAGCGGCCGACAGGGGGCAGGCTATGGCTACACCTTC. It encodes CASSGRQGAGYGYTF.